Reported below is one T cell receptor (beta chain). The sample originates from a study of blood T cell repertoires in COVID-19. Across the study: The United States, Italy and Spain were the sources of the acute and convalescent COVID-19 samples. PBMCs, B-cell-depleted T cells, or T cells provided the cDNA or gDNA that made up the material.

Source study methods: Reference gene primer amplification yielded estimated nucleated cell counts. The data were produced by immunoSEQ multiplex PCR, yet TCRdb's version contains in-frame clones alone and is incomplete. D and trimming come from the DNA, and the V and J calls and clone size come from that table. The table records about 71,000 clones, just over 85% of them present only once. This CDR3 is built from 15 residues. CDR1 SGHDT and CDR2 YYEEEE come from the germline V gene. Germline trimming cut 6 bases from V and 5 bases from J; bases unmatched to any gene: 10. V is TRBV5-6 and J is TRBJ1-2; TRBD1 aligns across 10 bases. The source is a man in his fifties with active COVID-19. The sample taken for sequencing was peripheral blood. CDR3: CASMRLSGQGYGYTF. The CDR3 nucleotides are TGTGCCAGCATGAGGTTATCGGGACAGGGGTATGGCTACACCTTC.